This T cell receptor beta chain was identified in a study of T cell repertoires in cytomegalovirus infection. This clonotype showed up many times. The CDR3 is 15 residues long. V lost 6 bases to trimming and J lost 2 bases, with 15 bases between them. CDR1 is LNHDA, CDR2 SQIVND, per germline (reference sequence). TCRdb re-derived calls from the reads in MiXCR, one entry per CDR3 protein. This table has about 490,000 distinct CDR3 sequences, roughly 10% appearing once. This receptor was obtained from a human donor in good health (CMV status not recorded). Some clones in this sample may be carry-over from other donors' samples. Sequenced: PBMCs. The chain combines TRBV19 with TRBJ2-3; D tentatively fits TRBD1 or TRBD2 (5 bases each). DNA for the CDR3: TGTGCCAGTAGGCCAACCGGGACCTTCACAGATACGCAGTATTTT. Translation: CASRPTGTFTDTQYF.